The clone carrying this TCR beta chain was detected many times. What it binds is unknown. These data belong to a study of T cell repertoires in cytomegalovirus infection. Study-wide context: The public TCR beta signatures pointed to both CMV infection and matching HLA type.

MiXCR was run by TCRdb on the reads, yielding one entry per CDR3 protein. The data hold more than 400,000 distinct CDR3 sequences, with more than 25% observed a single time. Study-level results: Individuals carrying CMV plus the relevant HLA were identified by cumulative frequency of public TCR beta families. The ex vivo response was dominated by HLA-C-restricted CMV-specific TCR beta clonotypes.

The V and J ends lost 5 bases and 2 bases respectively, with 9 bases between them. Germline CDR1 and CDR2: SGHVS and FQNEAQ. This CDR3 contains 13 residues. This sequence originates from a human donor in good health (CMV status not recorded). Some clones in this sample may be carry-over from other donors' samples. V gene TRBV7-8 combines with J gene TRBJ1-2; unclear D gene. Sequencing was done on a sample of PBMCs. In DNA, the CDR3 is TGTGCCAGCAGCCAGGACGGAAACTATGGCTACACCTTC. Translating it yields CASSQDGNYGYTF.